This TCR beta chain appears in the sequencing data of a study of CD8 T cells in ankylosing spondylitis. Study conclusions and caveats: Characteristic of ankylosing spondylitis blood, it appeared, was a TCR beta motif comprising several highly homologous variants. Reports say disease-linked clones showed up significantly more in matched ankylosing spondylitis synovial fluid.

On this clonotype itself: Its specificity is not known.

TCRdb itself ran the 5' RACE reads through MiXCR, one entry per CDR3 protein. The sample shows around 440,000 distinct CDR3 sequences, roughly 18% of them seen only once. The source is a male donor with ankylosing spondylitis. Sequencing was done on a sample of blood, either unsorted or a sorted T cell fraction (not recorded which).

CDR3 coding DNA: TGTGCCACCAGCAGTCGAAGTTGGGGAGCGGGAGGCTCCTCACTCGGCTACAATGAGCAGTTCTTC. It codes for CATSSRSWGAGGSSLGYNEQFF. The gene calls are TRBV15 and TRBJ2-1; TRBD2 agrees at 9 bases. J was trimmed by 3 bases and V by 3 bases; bases with no gene match: 24. The CDR3 is 22 amino acids. Germline CDR1 is LNHNV and CDR2 is YYDKDF (reference sequence).